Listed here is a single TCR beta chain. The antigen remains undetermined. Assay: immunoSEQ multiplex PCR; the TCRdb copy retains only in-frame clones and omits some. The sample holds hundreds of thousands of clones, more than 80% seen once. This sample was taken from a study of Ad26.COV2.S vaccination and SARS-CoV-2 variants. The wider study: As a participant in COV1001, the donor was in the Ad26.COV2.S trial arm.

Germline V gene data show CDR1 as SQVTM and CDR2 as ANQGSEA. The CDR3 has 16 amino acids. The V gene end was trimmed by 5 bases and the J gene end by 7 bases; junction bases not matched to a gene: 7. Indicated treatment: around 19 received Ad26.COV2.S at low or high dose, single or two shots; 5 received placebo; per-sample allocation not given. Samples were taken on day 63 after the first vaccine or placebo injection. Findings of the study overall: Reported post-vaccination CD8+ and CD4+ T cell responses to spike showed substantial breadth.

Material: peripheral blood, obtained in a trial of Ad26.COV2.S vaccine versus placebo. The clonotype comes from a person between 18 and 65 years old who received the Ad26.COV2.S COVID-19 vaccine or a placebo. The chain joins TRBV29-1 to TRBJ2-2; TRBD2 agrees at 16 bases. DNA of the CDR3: TGCAGCGTTTCCGGGACTAGCGGGAGGGTTCACGGGGAGCTGTTTTTT. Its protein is CSVSGTSGRVHGELFF.